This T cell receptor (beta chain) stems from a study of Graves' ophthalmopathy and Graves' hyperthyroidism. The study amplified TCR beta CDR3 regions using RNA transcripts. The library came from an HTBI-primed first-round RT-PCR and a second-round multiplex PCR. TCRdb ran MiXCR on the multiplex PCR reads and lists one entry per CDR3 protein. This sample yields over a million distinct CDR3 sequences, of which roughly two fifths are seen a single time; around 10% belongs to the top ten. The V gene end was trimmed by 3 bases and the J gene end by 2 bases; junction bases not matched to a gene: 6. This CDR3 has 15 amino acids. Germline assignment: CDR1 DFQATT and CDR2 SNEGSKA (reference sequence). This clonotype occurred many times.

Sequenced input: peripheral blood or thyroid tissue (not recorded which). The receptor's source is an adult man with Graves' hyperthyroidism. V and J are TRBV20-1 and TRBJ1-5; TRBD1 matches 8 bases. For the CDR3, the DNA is TGCAGTGCTAGTCCCCTGACAGGGGGCAATCAGCCCCAGCATTTT. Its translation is CSASPLTGGNQPQHF.